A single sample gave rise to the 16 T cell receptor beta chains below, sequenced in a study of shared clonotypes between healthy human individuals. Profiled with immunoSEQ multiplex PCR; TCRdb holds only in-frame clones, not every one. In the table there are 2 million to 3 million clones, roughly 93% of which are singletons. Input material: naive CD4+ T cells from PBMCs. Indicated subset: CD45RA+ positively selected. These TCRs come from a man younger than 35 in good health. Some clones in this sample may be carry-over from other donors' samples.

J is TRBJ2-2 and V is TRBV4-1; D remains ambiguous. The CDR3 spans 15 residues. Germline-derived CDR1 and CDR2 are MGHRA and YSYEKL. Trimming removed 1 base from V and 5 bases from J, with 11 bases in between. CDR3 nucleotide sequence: TGCGCCAGCAGCCAAGGTCGAACTCCGACCGGGGAGCTGTTTTTT. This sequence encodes CASSQGRTPTGELFF.

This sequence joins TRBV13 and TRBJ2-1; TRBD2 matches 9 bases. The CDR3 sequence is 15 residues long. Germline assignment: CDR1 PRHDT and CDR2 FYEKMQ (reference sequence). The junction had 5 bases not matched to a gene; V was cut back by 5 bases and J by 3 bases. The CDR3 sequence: CASSQASGDYNEQFF. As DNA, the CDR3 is TGTGCCAGCAGCCAAGCTAGCGGGGACTACAATGAGCAGTTCTTC.

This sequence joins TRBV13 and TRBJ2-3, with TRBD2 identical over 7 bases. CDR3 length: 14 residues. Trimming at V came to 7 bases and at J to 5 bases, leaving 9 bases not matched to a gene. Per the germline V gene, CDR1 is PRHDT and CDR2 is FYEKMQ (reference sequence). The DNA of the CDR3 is TGTGCCAGCACCCGGGCGGGAGAGGTAGATACGCAGTATTTT. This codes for CASTRAGEVDTQYF.

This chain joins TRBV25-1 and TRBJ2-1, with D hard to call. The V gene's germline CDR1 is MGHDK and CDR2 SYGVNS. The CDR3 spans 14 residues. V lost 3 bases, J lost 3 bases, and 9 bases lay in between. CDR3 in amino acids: CASSEIDFYNEQFF. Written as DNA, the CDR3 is TGTGCCAGCAGTGAGATCGACTTCTACAATGAGCAGTTCTTC.

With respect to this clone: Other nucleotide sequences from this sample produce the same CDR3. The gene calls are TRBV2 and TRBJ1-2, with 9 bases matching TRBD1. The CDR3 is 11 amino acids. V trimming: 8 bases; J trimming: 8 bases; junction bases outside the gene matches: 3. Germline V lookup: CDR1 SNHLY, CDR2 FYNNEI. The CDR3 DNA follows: TGTGCCAGCGGGACAGGGAGCGGCTACACCTTC. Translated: CASGTGSGYTF.

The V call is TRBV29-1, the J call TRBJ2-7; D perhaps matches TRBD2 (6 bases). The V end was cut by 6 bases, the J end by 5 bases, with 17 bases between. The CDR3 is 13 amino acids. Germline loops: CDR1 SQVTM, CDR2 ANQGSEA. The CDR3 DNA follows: TGCAGCGTGAATGGCGGGATAAGCGACGAGCAGTACTTC. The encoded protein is CSVNGGISDEQYF.

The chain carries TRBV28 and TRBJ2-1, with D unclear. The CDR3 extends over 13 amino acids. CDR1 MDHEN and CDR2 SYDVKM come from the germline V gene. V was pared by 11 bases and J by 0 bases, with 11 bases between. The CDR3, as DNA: TGTGCCGGACGGCGCAGCTCCTACAATGAGCAGTTCTTC. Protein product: CAGRRSSYNEQFF.

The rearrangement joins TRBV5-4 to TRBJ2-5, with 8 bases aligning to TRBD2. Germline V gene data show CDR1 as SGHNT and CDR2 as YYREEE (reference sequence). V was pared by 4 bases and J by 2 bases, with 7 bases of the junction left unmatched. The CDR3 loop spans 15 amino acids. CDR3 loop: CASSDRSSGQETQYF. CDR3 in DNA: TGTGCCAGCAGCGACCGGTCTAGCGGGCAAGAGACCCAGTACTTC.

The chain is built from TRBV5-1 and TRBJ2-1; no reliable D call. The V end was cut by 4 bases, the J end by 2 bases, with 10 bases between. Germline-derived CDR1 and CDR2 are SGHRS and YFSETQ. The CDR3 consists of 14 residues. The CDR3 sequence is CASSPLNTYNEQFF. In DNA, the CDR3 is TGCGCCAGCAGCCCCCTAAATACCTACAATGAGCAGTTCTTC.

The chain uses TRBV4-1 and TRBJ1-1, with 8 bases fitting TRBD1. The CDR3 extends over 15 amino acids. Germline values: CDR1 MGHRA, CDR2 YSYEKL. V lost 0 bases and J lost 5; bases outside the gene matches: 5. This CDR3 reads CASSQDGQGRTEAFF. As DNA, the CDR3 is TGCGCCAGCAGCCAAGACGGACAGGGAAGGACTGAAGCTTTCTTT.

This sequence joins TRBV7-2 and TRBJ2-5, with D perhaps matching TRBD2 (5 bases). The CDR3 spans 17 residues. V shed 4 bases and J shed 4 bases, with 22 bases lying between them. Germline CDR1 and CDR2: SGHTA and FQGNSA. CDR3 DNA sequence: TGTGCCAGCAGCTCAAATCGGTACGGGAAGTCTCGAGAGACCCAGTACTTC. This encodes CASSSNRYGKSRETQYF.

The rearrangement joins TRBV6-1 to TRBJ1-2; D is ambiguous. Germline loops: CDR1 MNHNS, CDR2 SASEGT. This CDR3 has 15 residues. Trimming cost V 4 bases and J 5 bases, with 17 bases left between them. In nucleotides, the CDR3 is TGTGCCAGCAGTGCAAGCCCGGCCAGAAGTTATGGCTACACCTTC. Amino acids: CASSASPARSYGYTF.

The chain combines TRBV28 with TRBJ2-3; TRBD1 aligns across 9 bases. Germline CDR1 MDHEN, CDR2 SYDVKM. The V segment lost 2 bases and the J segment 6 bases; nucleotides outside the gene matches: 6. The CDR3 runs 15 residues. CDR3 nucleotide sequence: TGTGCCAGCAGTTTAAGCGGACAGGGGATCGATACGCAGTATTTT. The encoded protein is CASSLSGQGIDTQYF.

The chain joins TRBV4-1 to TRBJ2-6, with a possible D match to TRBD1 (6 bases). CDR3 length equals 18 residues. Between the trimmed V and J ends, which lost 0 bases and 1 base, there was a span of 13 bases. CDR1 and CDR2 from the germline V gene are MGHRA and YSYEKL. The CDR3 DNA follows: TGCGCCAGCAGCCAAGACGGGCAGGGGCTGTCTGGGGCCAACGTCCTGACTTTC. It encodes CASSQDGQGLSGANVLTF.

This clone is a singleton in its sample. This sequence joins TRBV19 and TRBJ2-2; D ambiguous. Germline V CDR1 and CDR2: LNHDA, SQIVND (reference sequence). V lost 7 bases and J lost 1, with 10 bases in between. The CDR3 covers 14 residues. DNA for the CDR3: TGTGCCAGTAACTACGGCCGGAACACCGGGGAGCTGTTTTTT. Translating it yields CASNYGRNTGELFF.

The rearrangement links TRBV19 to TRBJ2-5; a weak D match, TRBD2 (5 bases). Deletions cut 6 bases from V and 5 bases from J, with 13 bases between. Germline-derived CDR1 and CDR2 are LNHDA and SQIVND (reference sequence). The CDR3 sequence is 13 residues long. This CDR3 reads CASSLSPGETQYF. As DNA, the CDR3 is TGTGCCAGTAGCCTTTCCCCGGGGGAGACCCAGTACTTC.